This T cell receptor beta chain stems from a study of control samples from healthy donors and cancer patients. TCRdb's table, derived via immunoSEQ multiplex PCR, lists solely in-frame clones and lacks some. This table holds roughly 400,000 clones, over 75% found once. Trimming took off 0 bases at V and 3 bases at J, with 10 bases between the two ends. Per germline, CDR1 SGDLS and CDR2 YYNGEE. This CDR3 comprises 14 residues. V and J are TRBV9 and TRBJ2-7; D might be TRBD1 (5 bases). The TCR originated in a middle-aged man with head and neck cancer. The specimen was PBMCs. The CDR3 region has the DNA TGTGCCAGCAGCGTAGAGTCCAGGGACTACGAGCAGTACTTC. This gives the protein CASSVESRDYEQYF.